Listed below are T cell receptor beta chains from one sample, sequenced in a study of T cell responses to AZD1222 COVID-19 vaccine. Assay: immunoSEQ multiplex PCR; the TCRdb copy retains only in-frame clones and omits some. Found here are roughly 200,000 clones, around 88% of them singletons; the top ten hold about 8%. The starting material was peripheral blood, obtained on day 0 of AZD1222 vaccination. All receptors come from an adult in good health. CDR3s include the opening cysteine and the closing phenylalanine or tryptophan. The D gene is left open where the match is weak. Size tells how often a clone was seen (once, few, many) or the class of an expanded clone, and some rows leave it out.

j_call v_call cdr3_length clone_size d_call cdr3_aa cdr3_nt
TRBJ1-5 TRBV4-1 15 . TRBD1 CASSAPGTANQPQHF TGCGCCAGCAGCGCACCCGGGACAGCCAATCAGCCCCAGCATTTT
TRBJ1-6 TRBV10-1 17 . TRBD1 CASSEGRGPPLDSPLHF TGCGCCAGCAGTGAGGGCAGGGGGCCTCCCCTGGATTCACCCCTCCACTTT
TRBJ2-5 TRBV20-1 11 . . CSAWGTETQYF TGCAGTGCGTGGGGAACGGAGACCCAGTACTTC
TRBJ2-2 TRBV10-1 15 . TRBD2 CASSGTSSYTGELFF TGCGCCAGCAGTGGGACTAGCAGTTACACCGGGGAGCTGTTTTTT
TRBJ2-1 TRBV4-3 15 . . CASSQVGWRAAEQFF TGCGCCAGCAGCCAAGTCGGGTGGAGGGCAGCTGAGCAGTTCTTC
TRBJ2-7 TRBV7-3 16 . TRBD1 CASSENGYRGAHEQYF TGTGCCAGCAGCGAAAACGGGTACAGGGGGGCCCACGAGCAGTACTTC
TRBJ2-5 TRBV5-5 16 . . CASSRRHWTKEETQYF TGTGCCAGCAGCCGCCGTCATTGGACGAAGGAAGAGACCCAGTACTTC
TRBJ2-5 TRBV5-1 15 once . CASSLVGGAGSTQYF TGCGCCAGCAGCTTGGTAGGGGGGGCCGGGTCGACCCAGTACTTC
TRBJ2-3 TRBV7-9 16 . TRBD1 CASSSRDRKLRDTQYF TGTGCCAGCAGCTCCCGGGACAGGAAATTAAGGGATACGCAGTATTTT
TRBJ1-2 TRBV7-2 13 . . CASSLNYGRGYTF TGTGCCAGCAGCTTAAATTACGGGAGAGGCTACACCTTC
TRBJ1-1 TRBV5-1 12 . . CASSPPGTEAFF TGCGCCAGCAGCCCACCCGGAACTGAAGCTTTCTTT
TRBJ2-1 TRBV27 14 once . CASSTSSSYNEQFF TGTGCCAGCAGTACGAGTTCCTCCTACAATGAGCAGTTCTTC
TRBJ2-1 TRBV5-1 14 . . CASSLLTGIHEQFF TGCGCCAGCAGCTTACTTACAGGGATTCATGAGCAGTTCTTC
TRBJ1-1 TRBV10-3 13 . . CAISDTGFTEAFF TGTGCCATCAGTGACACAGGGTTCACTGAAGCTTTCTTT
TRBJ1-2 TRBV7-2 14 . TRBD1 CASSFLDRSYGYTF TGTGCCAGCAGCTTTTTGGACAGGTCATATGGCTACACCTTC
TRBJ2-7 TRBV7-9 14 . TRBD1 CASSLGGQGYEQYF TGTGCCAGCAGCTTAGGAGGACAGGGTTACGAGCAGTACTTC
TRBJ1-1 TRBV5-1 13 . . CASNAGEDTEAFF TGCGCCAGCAACGCGGGGGAGGACACTGAAGCTTTCTTT
TRBJ1-1 TRBV10-3 13 . . CAMAPGENTEAFF TGTGCCATGGCACCGGGAGAGAACACTGAAGCTTTCTTT
TRBJ1-4 TRBV6-6 14 . TRBD1 CASSGQGANEKLFF TGTGCCAGCAGTGGACAGGGGGCGAATGAAAAACTGTTTTTT
TRBJ2-2 TRBV6-2/TRBV6-3 15 . . CASSYGFGNTGELFF TGTGCCAGCAGTTACGGATTCGGGAACACCGGGGAGCTGTTTTTT
TRBJ1-5 TRBV19 17 . . CASSPWTVLPSNQPQHF TGTGCCAGTAGTCCGTGGACAGTCCTTCCGAGCAATCAGCCCCAGCATTTT
TRBJ2-7 TRBV5-1 14 . TRBD1 CASSPGQVSYEQYF TGCGCCAGCAGCCCCGGACAGGTCAGCTACGAGCAGTACTTC
TRBJ1-2 TRBV7-9 16 . . CASSPTGGFQTYGYTF TGTGCCAGCAGCCCAACCGGCGGGTTCCAGACCTATGGCTACACCTTC
TRBJ1-1 TRBV6-6 11 . . CASSYSIVSFF TGTGCCAGCAGTTACTCGATCGTATCTTTCTTT
TRBJ1-1 TRBV7-8 12 once . CASRRFNTEAFF TGTGCCAGCAGAAGATTCAACACTGAAGCTTTCTTT
TRBJ1-2 TRBV7-3 13 . TRBD1 CASSPDTGVGYTF TGTGCCAGCAGCCCGGATACAGGGGTGGGCTACACCTTC